The 32 T cell receptor beta chains below come from one sample, sequenced in a study of blood T cell repertoires in COVID-19. Sequenced by immunoSEQ multiplex PCR; TCRdb stores in-frame clones only, minus some. Among 250,000 to 350,000 clones listed, 85% to 90% were seen once. Sequenced material: PBMCs or T cells enriched from blood (not recorded which). These receptors came from a woman between 18 and 29 years old who had recovered from COVID-19.

V usage is TRBV11-3 and J usage is TRBJ2-1; weak D call: TRBD1 (7 bases). CDR1 and CDR2 (germline): SGHNT, YENEEA. This CDR3 has 16 residues. Trimming took 5 bases from V and 3 from J, leaving 17 bases between them. The DNA for the CDR3 is TGTGCCAGCAGCCCAAACAGGGGCGGGGACTACAATGAGCAGTTCTTC. Residues: CASSPNRGGDYNEQFF.

This chain uses TRBV5-1 with TRBJ1-2; D might be TRBD1 (6 bases). Per germline, CDR1 SGHRS and CDR2 YFSETQ. CDR3 length equals 15 residues. V was cut by 1 base and J by 6 bases, with 16 bases left in between. Here the CDR3 DNA reads TGCGCCAGCAGCTTGTATCCAGGGGAGTCGGATGGCTACACCTTC. Translation: CASSLYPGESDGYTF.

The chain recombines TRBV12-3 or TRBV12-4 with TRBJ1-5; D may be TRBD1 (6 bases). The CDR3 has 12 residues. Trimming left V 6 bases short and J 7 bases short, with 10 bases between. Here the CDR3 DNA reads TGTGCCAGCAGGGCAGGGGACCAGCCCCAGCATTTT. Translated: CASRAGDQPQHF.

In this sample, this clone turned up once. The rearrangement joins TRBV11-2 to TRBJ1-4; tentatively, D is TRBD1 (5 bases). V was cut by 3 bases and J by 4 bases, with 12 bases left in between. The CDR3 consists of 15 residues. Germline assignment: CDR1 SGHAT and CDR2 FQNNGV. CDR3 coding DNA: TGTGCCAGCAGCTTTATGGGGGAGGGTAATGAAAAACTGTTTTTT. Translated, it gives CASSFMGEGNEKLFF. The full variable domain, in which reference TRBV11-2 and TRBJ1-4 provide the parts outside the CDR3, is EAGVAQSPRYKIIEKRQSVAFWCNPISGHATLYWYQQILGQGPKLLIQFQNNGVVDDSQLPKDRFSAERLKGVDSTLKIQPAKLEDSAVYLCASSFMGEGNEKLFFGSGTQLSVL.

The chain couples TRBV5-1 to TRBJ2-6; TRBD2 matches 11 bases. The germline gives CDR1 SGHRS, CDR2 YFSETQ. This CDR3 is 17 amino acids long. After removal of 2 bases from V and 0 bases from J, the junction contained 1 base not matched to a gene. The CDR3 spells CASSFTSGSSGANVLTF. CDR3 nucleotide sequence: TGCGCCAGCAGCTTCACTAGCGGGAGCTCTGGGGCCAACGTCCTGACTTTC.

The J gene is TRBJ2-5, the V gene TRBV7-9, with D possibly matching TRBD2 (6 bases). With 4 bases removed from V and 4 bases from J, the gap between germline ends came to 10 bases. The V gene's germline CDR1 is SEHNR and CDR2 FQNEAQ (reference sequence). This CDR3 is 13 amino acids long. This CDR3 reads CASSSPEGETQYF. The CDR3 DNA follows: TGTGCCAGCAGCTCCCCGGAGGGAGAGACCCAGTACTTC.

DNA for the CDR3: TGTGCCAGCAGTGAAGGCCCCAGACAGGGGGCGAAAGGCTACACCTTC. Encoded protein: CASSEGPRQGAKGYTF. The gene calls are TRBV2 and TRBJ1-2, with 10 nucleotides matching TRBD1. Germline-derived CDR1 and CDR2 are SNHLY and FYNNEI. The CDR3 has 16 amino acids. With 1 base clipped from V and 8 bases from J, the junction kept 10 bases outside the gene matches.

The V and J genes are TRBV5-1 and TRBJ2-1; maybe TRBD2 (6 bases). Trimming cost V 4 bases and J 0 bases, with 14 bases left between them. This CDR3 spans 16 amino acids. The germline V gene has CDR1 SGHRS and CDR2 YFSETQ. The CDR3 is CASSPGAAGSYNEQFF. In DNA, the CDR3 is TGCGCCAGCAGCCCCGGAGCAGCGGGCTCCTACAATGAGCAGTTCTTC.

The chain combines TRBV27 with TRBJ2-7; D is perhaps TRBD2 (5 bases). Germline V gene data show CDR1 as MNHEY and CDR2 as SMNVEV (reference sequence). The CDR3 contains 16 residues. The germline V and J ends were trimmed by 6 bases and 7 bases, with 25 bases remaining between them. CDR3 in DNA: TGTGCCAGCAGCCACTCTCCCGTATCGACGGGGAGAGAGCAGTACTTC. Translated: CASSHSPVSTGREQYF.

The J gene is TRBJ1-1, the V gene TRBV5-6; 9 bases fit TRBD1. The germline gives CDR1 SGHDT, CDR2 YYEEEE. With 4 bases clipped from V and 2 bases from J, the junction kept 6 bases outside the gene matches. The CDR3 totals 15 residues. The CDR3 nucleotides are TGTGCCAGCAGCGTGACAGGGGGTACAAACACTGAAGCTTTCTTT. Residues: CASSVTGGTNTEAFF. Combining the CDR3 with reference TRBV5-6 and TRBJ1-1 gives the whole variable domain DAGVTQSPTHLIKTRGQQVTLRCSPKSGHDTVSWYQQALGQGPQFIFQYYEEEERQRGNFPDRFSGHQFPNYSSELNVNALLLGDSALYLCASSVTGGTNTEAFFGQGTRLTVV.

The chain is built from TRBV10-3 and TRBJ1-2; D is perhaps TRBD1 (5 bases). Germline V gene data show CDR1 as ENHRY and CDR2 as SYGVKD. This CDR3 has 14 residues. Trimming took off 10 bases at V and 6 bases at J, with 21 bases between the two ends. CDR3 in amino acids: CATRRDVGVHGYTF. DNA of the CDR3: TGTGCCACCAGGCGGGACGTAGGGGTCCATGGCTACACCTTC.

Concerning this clone itself: Other DNA sequences in the same sample also yield this CDR3. V is TRBV12-3 or TRBV12-4 and J is TRBJ1-2, with D perhaps TRBD1 (5 bases). The CDR3 loop spans 12 amino acids. V dropped 4 bases and J dropped 5 bases, with 8 bases sitting between them. CDR3 sequence (DNA): TGTGCCAGCAGTTGGGGGGGTTATGGCTACACCTTC. This gives the protein CASSWGGYGYTF.

This clone appeared a single time. CDR3 sequence (DNA): TGTGCCAGCAGTCAAGGGGTGGCAGGAAACACCATATATTTT. This encodes CASSQGVAGNTIYF. The chain couples TRBV6-6 to TRBJ1-3; a weak D match, TRBD1 (5 bases). This CDR3 is built from 14 residues. CDR1 is MNHNY, CDR2 SVGAGI, per germline (reference sequence). The V end was cut by 5 bases, the J end by 4 bases, with 12 bases between.

The chain couples TRBV19 to TRBJ2-7, with D possibly being TRBD1 (6 bases). This CDR3 contains 13 residues. Germline CDR1 LNHDA, CDR2 SQIVND (reference sequence). V lost 3 bases to trimming and J lost 5 bases, with 11 bases between them. The CDR3 here is CASSIVRQDEQYF. The DNA for the CDR3 is TGTGCCAGTAGTATTGTACGACAGGACGAGCAGTACTTC.

The chain links TRBV12-3 or TRBV12-4 to TRBJ1-1, with 9 bases aligning to TRBD1. J was trimmed by 3 bases and V by 8 bases; bases with no gene match: 4. This CDR3 spans 13 amino acids. Here the CDR3 DNA reads TGTGCCAGCGGCCGGGACAGGGACACTGAAGCTTTCTTT. It codes for CASGRDRDTEAFF.

The chain is built from TRBV3-1 (or the pseudogene TRBV3-2) and TRBJ2-2; maybe TRBD2 (6 bases). Per the germline V gene, CDR1 is LGHDT and CDR2 is YNNKEL (reference sequence). V was cut by 4 bases and J by 4 bases, with 13 bases left in between. The CDR3 is 15 amino acids. The CDR3 region is CASSLGTGGTGELFF. The CDR3 nucleotides read TGTGCCAGCAGCCTCGGGACCGGGGGCACCGGGGAGCTGTTTTTT.

This sequence joins TRBV15 and TRBJ1-5, with D tentatively TRBD1 (6 bases). This CDR3 comprises 18 residues. Germline values: CDR1 LNHNV, CDR2 YYDKDF (reference sequence). The V and J ends lost 2 bases and 2 bases respectively, with 19 bases between them. In DNA, the CDR3 is TGTGCCACCAGCAGATACAGGGTTTCCTATATAGGCAATCAGCCCCAGCATTTT. The encoded protein is CATSRYRVSYIGNQPQHF.

The chain carries TRBV29-1 and TRBJ1-4; a weak D match, TRBD1 (5 bases). V shed 4 bases and J shed 3 bases, with 15 bases lying between them. This CDR3 region has 15 residues. Germline lookup yields CDR1 SQVTM and CDR2 ANQGSEA. For the CDR3, the DNA is TGCAGCGTTGCCCCAGCGGGGGGTGCTAATGAAAAACTGTTTTTT. Residues: CSVAPAGGANEKLFF.

The gene calls are TRBV3-1 (or the pseudogene TRBV3-2) and TRBJ1-2; the D is unclear. Trimming took off 1 base at V and 1 base at J, with 7 bases between the two ends. The germline V gene has CDR1 LGHDT and CDR2 YNNKEL (reference sequence). The CDR3 contains 14 residues. This CDR3 reads CASSQGASNYGYTF. CDR3 coding DNA: TGTGCCAGCAGCCAAGGTGCCAGTAACTATGGCTACACCTTC.

In this sample, this clone turned up a few times. This sequence joins TRBV19 and TRBJ2-2; possibly TRBD1 for D (5 bases). The CDR3 loop spans 16 amino acids. Looked up from germline, CDR1 is LNHDA and CDR2 is SQIVND (reference sequence). Deletions cut 3 bases from V and 0 bases from J, with 11 bases between. The DNA of the CDR3 is TGTGCCAGTAGTATCCTGTTGACAGCGAACACCGGGGAGCTGTTTTTT. Residues: CASSILLTANTGELFF.

The genes are TRBV10-3 and TRBJ1-2; TRBD1 is a possible D gene (6 bases). CDR1 is ENHRY, CDR2 SYGVKD, per germline. V lost 0 bases and J lost 8, with 13 bases in between. The CDR3 has 14 residues. CDR3 protein: CAISESTGPYGYTF. The CDR3 bases are TGTGCCATCAGTGAGTCAACAGGGCCCTACGGCTACACCTTC.

The gene calls are TRBV7-8 and TRBJ1-2; D call uncertain. CDR3 size: 14 residues. V gave up 2 bases and J gave up 5 bases, with 12 bases separating them. CDR1 SGHVS and CDR2 FQNEAQ come from the germline V gene. In DNA, the CDR3 is TGTGCCAGCAGCTTATGGATCGGAGCGTATGGCTACACCTTC. Protein product: CASSLWIGAYGYTF.

This chain links TRBV28 with TRBJ2-3; TRBD2 matches 12 bases. With 5 bases clipped from V and 3 bases from J, the junction kept 6 bases outside the gene matches. CDR1 is MDHEN and CDR2 is SYDVKM in the germline V gene. The CDR3 loop spans 16 amino acids. The CDR3 DNA follows: TGTGCCAGCAGTCAAAGACTAGCGGGAGCAACAGATACGCAGTATTTT. Encoded protein: CASSQRLAGATDTQYF.

The rearrangement links TRBV7-9 to TRBJ2-3; unclear D gene. The V gene lost 6 bases and the J gene lost 0 bases, with 7 bases spanning the gap. In germline, CDR1 is SEHNR, CDR2 FQNEAQ (reference sequence). The CDR3 spans 13 residues. In DNA, the CDR3 is TGTGCCAGCAGGCGTGATAGCACAGATACGCAGTATTTT. It yields the protein CASRRDSTDTQYF.

The V call is TRBV5-1, the J call TRBJ1-5, with 7 nucleotides matching TRBD1. Germline CDR1 and CDR2: SGHRS and YFSETQ. V shed 4 bases and J 5 bases; nucleotides not matched to a gene: 6. The CDR3 is 14 residues long. CDR3 in DNA: TGCGCCAGCAGCCTACAGGGGAAGGATCAGCCCCAGCATTTT. It codes for CASSLQGKDQPQHF.

The chain employs TRBV6-5 and TRBJ2-1, with D possibly matching TRBD1 (6 bases). CDR1 and CDR2 (germline): MNHEY, SVGAGI. This CDR3 contains 15 residues. V dropped 0 bases and J dropped 8 bases, with 14 bases sitting between them. In DNA form, the CDR3 reads TGTGCCAGCAGTTACTCGACGGCAGGGGAGTATGAGCAGTTCTTC. It is translated as CASSYSTAGEYEQFF.

The chain combines TRBV7-9 with TRBJ1-2; 9 bases map to TRBD1. Germline CDR1 SEHNR, CDR2 FQNEAQ (reference sequence). This CDR3 spans 14 amino acids. V shed 5 bases, J shed 6 bases, and the junction held 7 bases outside the gene matches. The CDR3 spells CASSAGQGFNGYTF. The CDR3 DNA sequence: TGTGCCAGCAGCGCGGGACAGGGATTTAATGGCTACACCTTC.

This clone was observed once. This sequence joins TRBV16 and TRBJ2-7; the match to TRBD1 covers 7 bases. V dropped 5 bases and J dropped 6; count of bases not matched to a gene: 4. CDR1 KGHSY and CDR2 FQNENV come from the germline V gene. The CDR3 runs 12 residues. CDR3 amino acids: CASSNTGVEQYF. The CDR3 DNA follows: TGTGCCAGCAGCAATACAGGGGTCGAGCAGTACTTC.

V usage is TRBV13 and J usage is TRBJ1-1; a possible D gene is TRBD1 (6 bases). Germline CDR1 is PRHDT and CDR2 is FYEKMQ (reference sequence). The CDR3 is made up of 14 amino acids. V was pared by 0 bases and J by 4 bases, with 9 bases between. The CDR3 loop is CASSLGQGFTEAFF. CDR3 nucleotide sequence: TGTGCCAGCAGCTTAGGACAGGGATTCACTGAAGCTTTCTTT.

The rearrangement uses TRBV5-1 and TRBJ2-7, with D maybe TRBD2 (6 bases). CDR3 size: 13 residues. Trimming left V 3 bases short and J 4 bases short, with 11 bases between. Per the germline V gene, CDR1 is SGHRS and CDR2 is YFSETQ. CDR3 DNA: TGCGCCAGCAGCTCTACTAGCTCTTACGAGCAGTACTTC. Encoded protein: CASSSTSSYEQYF.

This clone has more than one count but fewer than ten. The gene calls are TRBV6-5 and TRBJ2-2; unclear D gene. The germline CDR1 and CDR2 sequences are MNHEY and SVGAGI. V was trimmed by 8 bases and J by 2 bases, leaving 12 bases between them. This CDR3 region has 14 residues. The CDR3 here is CASVSLPNTGELFF. Here the CDR3 DNA reads TGTGCCAGCGTGTCCCTCCCTAACACCGGGGAGCTGTTTTTT.

CDR3 DNA sequence: TGTGCCAGCAGCTTAATAAGGGGCTCAGAAGCTTTCTTT. Residues: CASSLIRGSEAFF. The V gene is TRBV7-9, the J gene TRBJ1-1; TRBD1 is a possible D gene (5 bases). Germline CDR1 is SEHNR and CDR2 is FQNEAQ (reference sequence). The CDR3 spans 13 residues. V was cut by 2 bases and J by 8 bases, with 12 bases left in between.